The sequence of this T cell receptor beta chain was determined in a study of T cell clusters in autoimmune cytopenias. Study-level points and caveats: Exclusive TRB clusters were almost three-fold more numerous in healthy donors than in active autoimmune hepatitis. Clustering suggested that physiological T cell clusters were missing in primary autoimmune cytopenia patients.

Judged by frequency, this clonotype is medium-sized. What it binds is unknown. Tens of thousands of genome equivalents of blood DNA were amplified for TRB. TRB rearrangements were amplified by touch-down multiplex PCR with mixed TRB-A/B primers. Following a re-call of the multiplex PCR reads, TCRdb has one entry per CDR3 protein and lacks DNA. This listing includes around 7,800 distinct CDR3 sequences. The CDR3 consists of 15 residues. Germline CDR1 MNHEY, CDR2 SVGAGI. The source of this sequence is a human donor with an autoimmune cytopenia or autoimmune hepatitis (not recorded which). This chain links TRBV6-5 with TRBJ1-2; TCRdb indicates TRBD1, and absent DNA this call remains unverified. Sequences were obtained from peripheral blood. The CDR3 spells CASSLAGQGSYGYTF.